The rows below give T cell receptor beta chains drawn from one sample of a study of blood T cell repertoires in COVID-19. Sequencing was performed with immunoSEQ multiplex PCR; in TCRdb, only in-frame clones are kept and a portion is missing. Among about 71,000 clones listed, 90% were seen once. The sample consisted of peripheral blood. These receptors were taken from an elderly woman with acute or convalescent COVID-19. CDR3s leave out the opening cysteine and the closing phenylalanine or tryptophan.

V	length	J	CDR3
TRBV10-2	11	TRBJ1-1	ASSESLSTEAF
TRBV7-9	10	TRBJ2-7	ALSGTQGEQY
TRBV5-1	12	TRBJ2-5	ASSLGRAQETQY
TRBV18	11	TRBJ2-5	ASSPPQRETQY
TRBV2	10	TRBJ1-1	ASSGTAYEAF
TRBV2	9	TRBJ1-4	ASRTPEKLF
TRBV4-1	13	TRBJ2-2	ASSRLPGGTGELF
TRBV6-2/TRBV6-3	13	TRBJ1-1	ASSDQDSLNTEAF
TRBV4-1	14	TRBJ2-3	ASSQSEATSGYTQY
TRBV21-1	14	TRBJ2-7	ASSKGDRVRCYEQY
TRBV6-5	13	TRBJ2-7	ASSYSTTGRGEQY
TRBV4-2	13	TRBJ1-1	ASSQFHRGNTEAF
TRBV2	13	TRBJ2-3	ASGEGGRLADTQY
TRBV27	11	TRBJ2-7	ASSQDSRYEQY
TRBV5-1	13	TRBJ2-7	ASSPIGQGVYEQY
TRBV3-1/TRBV3-2	16	TRBJ2-1	ASSQGTSGRVRYNEQF
TRBV7-2	13	TRBJ1-2	ASSLLPQAEYGYT
TRBV5-1	11	TRBJ2-1	ASAGTRSGEQF
TRBV11-2	13	TRBJ1-2	ASSLVGGGGYGYT
TRBV29-1	11	TRBJ1-5	SASTGGNQPQH
TRBV19	12	TRBJ1-4	ASSGRGTNEKLF
TRBV11-3	12	TRBJ2-1	ASSKTSAYNEQF
TRBV18	12	TRBJ1-4	ASSLGQTNEKLF
TRBV6-2/TRBV6-3	15	TRBJ2-7	ASSYLMSREDLYEQY
TRBV5-1	13	TRBJ1-4	ASSLGQGSNEKLF
TRBV5-1	15	TRBJ2-1	ASSFRWSEASYNEQF
TRBV7-2	15	TRBJ2-2	ASSLKGLQGNTGELF
TRBV3-1/TRBV3-2	12	TRBJ2-1	ASSRTSGDNEQF
TRBV2	13	TRBJ1-4	ASTRGSPHNEKLF
TRBV9	13	TRBJ1-6	ASSVLDSKNSPLH
TRBV5-1	14	TRBJ1-4	ASSPHSGLANEKLF
TRBV6-5	12	TRBJ1-3	ASRYTGEVNTIY
TRBV21-1	13	TRBJ2-3	ASSPRMGQGHAQY
TRBV11-2	11	TRBJ2-1	ASGRLQINEQF
TRBV5-6	14	TRBJ1-4	ASSLGQRSTNEKLF
TRBV7-3	13	TRBJ1-6	ASSLTGSLDSPLH
TRBV6-2/TRBV6-3	11	TRBJ2-7	ASSYRLSWEQY
TRBV6-5	13	TRBJ1-1	AASRTPQGNTEAF
TRBV6-2/TRBV6-3	10	TRBJ1-1	ASSHSGTEAF
TRBV28	13	TRBJ1-2	ASSLGGAQGYGYT
TRBV4-2	14	TRBJ2-7	ASSQAFSGGSYEQY